The sequence of this T cell receptor beta chain was determined in a study of shared T cell receptors in the human thymus. CDR1 is SQVTM and CDR2 is ANQGSEA in the germline V gene. Trimming stripped 3 bases from V and 8 bases from J, with 7 bases between. There are 11 residues in the CDR3. Sequenced by immunoSEQ multiplex PCR; TCRdb stores in-frame clones only, minus some. The sample carries about 400,000 clones, 85% to 95% recorded once. The V and J genes are TRBV29-1 and TRBJ2-2; no firm D call. The receptor was isolated from a human donor. The specimen was thymocytes. Here the CDR3 DNA reads TGCAGCGTTGATAAGACAGGGGAGCTGTTTTTT. It translates to CSVDKTGELFF.